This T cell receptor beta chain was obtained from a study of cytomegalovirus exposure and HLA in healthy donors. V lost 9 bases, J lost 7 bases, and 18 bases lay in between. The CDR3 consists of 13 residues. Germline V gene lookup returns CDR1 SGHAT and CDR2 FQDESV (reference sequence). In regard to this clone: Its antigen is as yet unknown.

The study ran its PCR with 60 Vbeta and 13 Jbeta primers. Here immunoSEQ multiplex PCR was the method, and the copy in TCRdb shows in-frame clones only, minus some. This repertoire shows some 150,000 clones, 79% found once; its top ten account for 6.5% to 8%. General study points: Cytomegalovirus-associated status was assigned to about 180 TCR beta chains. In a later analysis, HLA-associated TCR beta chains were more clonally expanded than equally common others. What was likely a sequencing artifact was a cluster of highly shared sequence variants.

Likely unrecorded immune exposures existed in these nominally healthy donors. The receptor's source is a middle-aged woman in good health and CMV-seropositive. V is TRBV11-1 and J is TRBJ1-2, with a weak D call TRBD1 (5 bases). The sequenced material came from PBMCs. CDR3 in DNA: TGTGCCAGAAATGGGGTTGCGGGGGGTGGCTACACCTTC. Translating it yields CARNGVAGGGYTF.